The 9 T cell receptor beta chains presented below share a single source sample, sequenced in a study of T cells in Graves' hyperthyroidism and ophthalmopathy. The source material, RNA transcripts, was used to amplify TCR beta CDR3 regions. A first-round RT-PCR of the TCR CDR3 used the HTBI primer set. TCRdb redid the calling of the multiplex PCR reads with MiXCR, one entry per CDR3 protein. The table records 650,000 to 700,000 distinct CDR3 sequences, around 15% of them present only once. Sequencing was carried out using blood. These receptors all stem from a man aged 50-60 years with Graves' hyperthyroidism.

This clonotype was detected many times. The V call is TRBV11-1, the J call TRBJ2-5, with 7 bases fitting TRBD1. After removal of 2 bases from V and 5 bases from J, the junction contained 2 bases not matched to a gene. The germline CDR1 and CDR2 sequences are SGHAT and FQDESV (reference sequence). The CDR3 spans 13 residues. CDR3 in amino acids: CASSLSDRETQYF. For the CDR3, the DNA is TGTGCCAGCAGCTTATCGGACAGGGAGACCCAGTACTTC.

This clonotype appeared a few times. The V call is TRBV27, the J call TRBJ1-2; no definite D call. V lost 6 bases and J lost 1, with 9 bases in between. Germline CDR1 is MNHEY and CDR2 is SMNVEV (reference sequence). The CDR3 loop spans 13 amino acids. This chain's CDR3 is CASRKQDNYGYTF. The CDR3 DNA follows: TGTGCCAGCAGGAAGCAGGATAACTATGGCTACACCTTC.

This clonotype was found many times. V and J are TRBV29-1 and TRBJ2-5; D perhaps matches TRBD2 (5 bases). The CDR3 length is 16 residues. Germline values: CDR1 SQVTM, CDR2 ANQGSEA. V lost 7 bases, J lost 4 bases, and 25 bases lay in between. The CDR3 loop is CSALVAFPGELETQYF. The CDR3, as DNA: TGCAGCGCCCTTGTTGCGTTCCCCGGGGAGCTAGAGACCCAGTACTTC.

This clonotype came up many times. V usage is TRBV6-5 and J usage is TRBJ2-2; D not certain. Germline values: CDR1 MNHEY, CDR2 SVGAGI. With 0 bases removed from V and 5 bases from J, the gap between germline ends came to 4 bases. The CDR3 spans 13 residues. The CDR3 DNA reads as TGTGCCAGCAGTTACTCAACGACCGGGGAGCTGTTTTTT. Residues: CASSYSTTGELFF.

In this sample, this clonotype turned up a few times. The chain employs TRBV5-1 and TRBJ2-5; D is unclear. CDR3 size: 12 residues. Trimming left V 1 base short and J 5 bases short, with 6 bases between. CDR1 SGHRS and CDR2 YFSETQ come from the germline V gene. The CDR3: CASSLNEETQYF. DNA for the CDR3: TGCGCCAGCAGCTTGAATGAGGAGACCCAGTACTTC.

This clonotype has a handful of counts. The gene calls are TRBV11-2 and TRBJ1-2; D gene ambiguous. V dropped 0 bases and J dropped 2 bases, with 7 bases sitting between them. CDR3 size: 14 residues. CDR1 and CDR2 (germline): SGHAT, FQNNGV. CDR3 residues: CASSLDVQNYGYTF. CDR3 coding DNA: TGTGCCAGCAGCTTAGACGTCCAGAACTATGGCTACACCTTC.

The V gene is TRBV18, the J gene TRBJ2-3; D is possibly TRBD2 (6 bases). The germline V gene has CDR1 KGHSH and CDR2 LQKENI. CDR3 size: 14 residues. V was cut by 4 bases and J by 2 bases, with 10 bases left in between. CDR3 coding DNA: TGTGCCAGCTCACGACTAGTGACCACAGATACGCAGTATTTT. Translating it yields CASSRLVTTDTQYF.

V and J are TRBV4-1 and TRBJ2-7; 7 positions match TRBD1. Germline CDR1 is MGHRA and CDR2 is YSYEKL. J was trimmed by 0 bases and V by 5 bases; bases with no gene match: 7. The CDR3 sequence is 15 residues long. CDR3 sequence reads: CASSVRDSFSYEQYF. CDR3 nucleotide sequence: TGCGCCAGCAGCGTACGGGACAGCTTCTCCTACGAGCAGTACTTC.

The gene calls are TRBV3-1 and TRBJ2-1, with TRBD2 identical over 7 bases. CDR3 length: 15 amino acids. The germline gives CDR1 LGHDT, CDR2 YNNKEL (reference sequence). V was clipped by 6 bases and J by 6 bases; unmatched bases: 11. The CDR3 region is CASSLPREAGNEQFF. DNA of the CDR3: TGTGCCAGCAGTCTCCCCCGGGAGGCCGGCAATGAGCAGTTCTTC.